The 11 T cell receptor beta chains below all came from one sample that was sequenced in a study of tumour-infiltrating T cells in Burkitt lymphoma. TCRdb's table, derived via immunoSEQ multiplex PCR, lists solely in-frame clones and lacks some. The data hold some 1,400 clones, with 9.5% to 12% observed a single time. The sequencing sample was made of tumor tissue. The receptors originated from a human donor with Burkitt lymphoma.

This clone has only a few counts. This chain links TRBV4-1 with TRBJ1-1; D not certain. Germline V gene lookup returns CDR1 MGHRA and CDR2 YSYEKL. The CDR3 spans 12 residues. V lost 5 bases and J 7 bases, leaving 11 bases between the germline ends. The DNA for the CDR3 is TGCGCCAGCAGCGCAAATCAGAATGAAGCTTTCTTT. It codes for CASSANQNEAFF.

The chain is built from TRBV16 and TRBJ1-6, with D possibly TRBD1 on 5 matching bases. The V end lost 4 bases, the J end lost 10 bases, and 11 bases lay between the germline ends. The CDR3 contains 13 residues. CDR1 is KGHSY and CDR2 is FQNENV in the germline V gene. The CDR3 sequence: CASSRDVGSPLHF. DNA for the CDR3: TGTGCCAGCAGCCGGGACGTGGGGTCACCCCTCCACTTT. The full variable domain, its missing parts supplied by reference TRBV16 and TRBJ1-6, is GEEVAQTPKHLVRGEGQKAKLYCAPIKGHSYVFWYQQVLKNEFKFLISFQNENVFDETGMPKERFSAKCLPNSPCSLEIQATKLEDSAVYFCASSRDVGSPLHFGNGTRLTVT.

This clone showed up just a few times. The chain couples TRBV18 to TRBJ2-5; D not resolved. The CDR3 totals 12 residues. Germline loops: CDR1 KGHSH, CDR2 LQKENI. V was cut by 0 bases and J by 5 bases, with 4 bases left in between. Here the CDR3 DNA reads TGTGCCAGCTCACCACCGGGGGAGACCCAGTACTTC. It translates to CASSPPGETQYF.

The chain has TRBV6-5 and TRBJ1-2, with 7 bases identical to TRBD1. CDR1 and CDR2 (germline): MNHEY, SVGAGI. The CDR3 length is 11 residues. With V trimmed by 6 bases and J by 6 bases, 1 base remained unmatched. The CDR3 reads CASSDRDGYTF. The CDR3 DNA sequence: TGTGCCAGCAGCGACAGGGATGGCTACACCTTC.

This clone was detected a few times. The chain uses TRBV29-1 and TRBJ2-7, with 8 bases fitting TRBD1. CDR3 length: 13 residues. The germline V gene has CDR1 SQVTM and CDR2 ANQGSEA. The junction had 4 bases not matched to a gene; V was cut back by 2 bases and J by 4 bases. This chain's CDR3 is CSVERDRPYEQYF. The CDR3 DNA reads as TGCAGCGTTGAAAGGGACAGGCCTTACGAGCAGTACTTC.

This chain uses TRBV27 with TRBJ2-7, with TRBD2 identical over 7 bases. With V trimmed by 2 bases and J by 1 base, 2 bases remained unmatched. This CDR3 contains 14 residues. The germline CDR1 and CDR2 sequences are MNHEY and SMNVEV (reference sequence). CDR3 nucleotides: TGTGCCAGCAGTTTAAGAGCGGGGTCCTACGAGCAGTACTTC. It is translated as CASSLRAGSYEQYF.

In its sample, this clone was seen a few times. The V and J genes are TRBV5-1 and TRBJ2-7, with 7 bases matching TRBD1. Trimming cost V 0 bases and J 6 bases; bases outside gene matches: 9. The length of the CDR3 is 15 residues. Germline loops: CDR1 SGHRS, CDR2 YFSETQ. The CDR3 protein is CASSLGQGDLGEQYF. CDR3 bases: TGCGCCAGCAGCTTGGGACAGGGTGATCTAGGCGAGCAGTACTTC.

This clone occurred a few times. The gene calls are TRBV5-6 and TRBJ1-2; tentatively, D is TRBD1 (5 bases). The CDR3 consists of 14 residues. Germline assignment: CDR1 SGHDT and CDR2 YYEEEE. Trimming pared 2 bases from V and 8 bases from J, leaving 16 bases between. The DNA of the CDR3 is TGTGCCAGCAGCTTAGGGCAGGGATCCTTCGGCTACACCTTC. Translating gives CASSLGQGSFGYTF.

The J gene is TRBJ2-5, the V gene TRBV11-1; 9 bases agree with TRBD2. Germline V gene data show CDR1 as SGHAT and CDR2 as FQDESV (reference sequence). The length of the CDR3 is 15 residues. Germline trimming cut 6 bases from V and 5 bases from J; bases unmatched to any gene: 10. CDR3 coding DNA: TGTGCCAGCAGTCCTCTGAGCGGGGGGACGGAGACCCAGTACTTC. Protein: CASSPLSGGTETQYF.

The rearrangement links TRBV27 to TRBJ2-5, with 8 bases aligning to TRBD2. The CDR3 spans 15 residues. The V and J ends lost 2 bases and 4 bases, in that order; junction bases with no gene match: 6. Germline V gene sequence: CDR1 MNHEY, CDR2 SMNVEV (reference sequence). The CDR3: CASSLLAGGTETQYF. The DNA of the CDR3 is TGTGCCAGCAGTTTACTGGCGGGGGGCACAGAGACCCAGTACTTC.

A few counts support this clone. The chain joins TRBV11-3 to TRBJ1-1, with 11 bases that match TRBD1. The CDR3 runs to 14 residues. Trimming took 3 bases from V and 11 from J; bases not matched to a gene: 8. Per germline, CDR1 SGHNT and CDR2 YENEEA. CDR3 sequence (DNA): TGTGCCAGCAGCTTTGGACAGGGGGCGTCTAGGGCTTTCTTT. Its protein is CASSFGQGASRAFF.